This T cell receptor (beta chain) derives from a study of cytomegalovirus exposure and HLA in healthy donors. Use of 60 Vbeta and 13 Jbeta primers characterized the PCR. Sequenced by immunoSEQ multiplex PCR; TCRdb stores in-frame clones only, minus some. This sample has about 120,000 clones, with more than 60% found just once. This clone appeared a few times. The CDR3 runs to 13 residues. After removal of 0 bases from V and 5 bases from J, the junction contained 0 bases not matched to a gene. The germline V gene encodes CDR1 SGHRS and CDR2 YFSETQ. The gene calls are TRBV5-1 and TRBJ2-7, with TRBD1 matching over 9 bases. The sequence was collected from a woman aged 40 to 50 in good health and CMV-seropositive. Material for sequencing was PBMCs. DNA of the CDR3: TGCGCCAGCAGCTTGGGACAGGGGGACGAGCAGTACTTC. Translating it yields CASSLGQGDEQYF.